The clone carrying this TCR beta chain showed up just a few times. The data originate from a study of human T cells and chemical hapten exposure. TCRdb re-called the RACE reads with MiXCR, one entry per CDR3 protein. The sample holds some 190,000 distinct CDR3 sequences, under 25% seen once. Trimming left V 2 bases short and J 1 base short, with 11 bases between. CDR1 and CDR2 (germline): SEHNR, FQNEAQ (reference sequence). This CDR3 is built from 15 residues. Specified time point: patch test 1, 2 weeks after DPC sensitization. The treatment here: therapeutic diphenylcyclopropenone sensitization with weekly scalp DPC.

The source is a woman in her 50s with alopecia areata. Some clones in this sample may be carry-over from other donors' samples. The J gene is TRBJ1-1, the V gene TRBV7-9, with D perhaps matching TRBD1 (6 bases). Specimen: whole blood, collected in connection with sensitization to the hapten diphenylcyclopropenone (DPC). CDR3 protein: CASSLPGVSNTEAFF. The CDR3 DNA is TGTGCCAGCAGCTTACCAGGGGTGTCGAACACTGAAGCTTTCTTT. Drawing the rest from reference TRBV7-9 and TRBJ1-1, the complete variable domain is DTGVSQNPRHKITKRGQNVTFRCDPISEHNRLYWYRQTLGQGPEFLTYFQNEAQLEKSRLLSDRFSAERPKGSFSTLEIQRTEQGDSAMYLCASSLPGVSNTEAFFGQGTRLTVV.